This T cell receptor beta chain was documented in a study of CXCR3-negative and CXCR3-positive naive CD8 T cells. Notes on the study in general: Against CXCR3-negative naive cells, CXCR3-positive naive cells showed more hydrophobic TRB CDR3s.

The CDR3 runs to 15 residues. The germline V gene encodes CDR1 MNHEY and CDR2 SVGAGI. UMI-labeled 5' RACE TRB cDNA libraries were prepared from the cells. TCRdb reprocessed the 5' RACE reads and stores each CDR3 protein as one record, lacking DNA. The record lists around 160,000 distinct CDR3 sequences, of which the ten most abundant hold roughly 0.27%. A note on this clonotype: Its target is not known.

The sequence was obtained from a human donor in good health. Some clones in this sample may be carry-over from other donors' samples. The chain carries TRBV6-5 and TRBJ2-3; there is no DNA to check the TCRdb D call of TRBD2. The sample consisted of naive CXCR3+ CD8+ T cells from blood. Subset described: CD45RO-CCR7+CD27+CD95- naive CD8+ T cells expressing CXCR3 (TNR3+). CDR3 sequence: CASSYGDSSTDTQYF.